Shown below are 19 T cell receptor beta chains from a single sample sequenced in a study of T cell responses to AZD1222 COVID-19 vaccine. The method was immunoSEQ multiplex PCR; TCRdb's version includes in-frame clones alone and lacks a portion of them. The sample lists about 120,000 clones, roughly 90% occurring once. Here the sequenced sample was peripheral blood, taken on day 0 of AZD1222 vaccination. These TCRs come from an adult in good health.

V gene TRBV19 combines with J gene TRBJ1-6, with TRBD1 as a possible D gene (5 bases). This CDR3 is 18 amino acids long. V lost 3 bases and J lost 7, with 22 bases in between. Germline CDR1 LNHDA, CDR2 SQIVND (reference sequence). This CDR3 is CASSIAPPTWGSNSPLHF. DNA for the CDR3: TGTGCCAGTAGTATCGCACCCCCTACCTGGGGGAGCAATTCACCCCTCCACTTT.

The CDR3 bases are TGTGCCACCAGACCCCACCGGGACAGGATAACCTACGAGCAGTACTTC. Translating gives CATRPHRDRITYEQYF. The chain is built from TRBV24-1 and TRBJ2-7; TRBD1 matches 8 bases. Germline CDR1 reads KGHDR; CDR2 reads SFDVKD. V shed 7 bases and J 2 bases; nucleotides not matched to a gene: 12. This CDR3 comprises 16 residues.

This rearrangement joins TRBV3-1 (or the pseudogene TRBV3-2) to TRBJ2-7; D not resolved. Between the trimmed V and J ends, which lost 2 bases and 3 bases, there was a span of 8 bases. Looked up from germline, CDR1 is LGHDT and CDR2 is YNNKEL (reference sequence). The CDR3 is made up of 13 amino acids. CDR3 nucleotide sequence: TGTGCCAGCAGCCAAATTGGCCTCTACGAGCAGTACTTC. Translated: CASSQIGLYEQYF.

This chain links TRBV21-1 with TRBJ2-1; TRBD2 reflects the table's D call only, with no check against the DNA. TRBV21-1 is tagged as a pseudogene. The CDR3 has 15 amino acids. This CDR3 reads CASRSLEGPYNEQFF. CDR3 nucleotides: TGTGCCAGCAGAAGTCTAGAGGGCCCCTACAATGAGCAGTTCTTC.

The chain carries TRBV4-1 and TRBJ2-3; D is unresolved. Germline CDR1 is MGHRA and CDR2 is YSYEKL. V lost 1 base, J lost 2 bases, and 4 bases lay in between. The CDR3 runs to 13 residues. The CDR3 is CASSQVPTDTQYF. CDR3 coding DNA: TGCGCCAGCAGCCAAGTCCCCACAGATACGCAGTATTTT.

This sequence joins TRBV5-4 and TRBJ2-5; TRBD1 agrees at 7 bases. V lost 4 bases, J lost 4 bases, and 4 bases stayed unmatched. Germline CDR1 is SGHNT and CDR2 is YYREEE (reference sequence). The CDR3 is 13 residues long. CDR3 bases: TGTGCCAGCAGCCCGGGACAGATAGAGACCCAGTACTTC. Translation: CASSPGQIETQYF.

Of note for this clone: A junction end diverges from the germline sequence, so it may reflect a read error. The genes are TRBV11-2 and TRBJ2-7, with TRBD1 matching over 9 bases. The CDR3 loop spans 13 amino acids. Germline CDR1 SGHAT, CDR2 FQNNGV. CDR3 residues: CASSLGIRDRVTF. The CDR3 region has the DNA TGTGCCAGCAGCTTGGGAATCCGGGACAGGGTAACATTC.

V is TRBV5-4 and J is TRBJ2-5; D is undetermined. This CDR3 is 14 amino acids long. V gave up 0 bases and J gave up 1 base, with 7 bases separating them. Germline CDR1 SGHNT, CDR2 YYREEE (reference sequence). The CDR3 sequence is CASSLDVSQETQYF. The CDR3 DNA reads as TGTGCCAGCAGCTTGGACGTGAGCCAAGAGACCCAGTACTTC.

The rearrangement joins TRBV5-4 to TRBJ1-4, with 7 bases that match TRBD1. This CDR3 comprises 16 residues. V lost 0 bases to trimming and J lost 8 bases; unmatched junction nucleotides: 10. Germline assignment: CDR1 SGHNT and CDR2 YYREEE (reference sequence). The CDR3 DNA follows: TGTGCCAGCAGCTTGGCCGGGGGGACAGCCTCGGAAAAACTGTTTTTT. It encodes CASSLAGGTASEKLFF.

J is TRBJ1-1 and V is TRBV6-6; D gene uncertain. V lost 5 bases and J 1 base, leaving 20 bases between the germline ends. Germline loops: CDR1 MNHNY, CDR2 SVGAGI (reference sequence). The CDR3 length is 17 residues. The CDR3 DNA reads TGTGCCAGCAGTCCCGGACCTTCCCGAGCTGGGAACACTGAAGCTTTCTTT. It encodes CASSPGPSRAGNTEAFF.

V gene TRBV7-2 combines with J gene TRBJ1-2; TRBD1 matches 7 bases. J lost 0 bases, V lost 1 base, and 5 bases had no gene match. Germline V gene lookup returns CDR1 SGHTA and CDR2 FQGNSA. The CDR3 has 16 residues. This CDR3 is CASSLGVGTANYGYTF. As DNA, the CDR3 is TGTGCCAGCAGCTTAGGGGTGGGGACAGCTAACTATGGCTACACCTTC.

The gene calls are TRBV6-5 and TRBJ2-1; TRBD1 is a possible D gene (5 bases). Trimming removed 6 bases at V and 6 bases at J, with 18 bases between. Germline V CDR1 and CDR2: MNHEY, SVGAGI. The CDR3 runs 15 residues. In nucleotides, the CDR3 is TGTGCCAGCAGCCTAGGGGCATCCTCGTCCAATGAGCAGTTCTTC. The encoded protein is CASSLGASSSNEQFF.

This chain uses TRBV29-1 with TRBJ1-2; D possibly corresponds to TRBD1 (5 bases). This CDR3 is built from 12 residues. CDR1 SQVTM and CDR2 ANQGSEA come from the germline V gene. The ends were cut back, 7 bases at V and 6 bases at J, with 15 bases in the middle. Here the CDR3 DNA reads TGCAGCGCCCTCCGGGGGACTGATGGCTACACCTTC. As protein: CSALRGTDGYTF.

This chain uses TRBV2 with TRBJ1-2; D call uncertain. The V gene lost 1 base and the J gene lost 4 bases, with 13 bases spanning the gap. Germline CDR1 and CDR2: SNHLY and FYNNEI. The CDR3 loop spans 15 amino acids. The CDR3 sequence: CASSEGGRAVYGYTF. CDR3 DNA: TGTGCCAGCAGTGAAGGAGGGAGGGCCGTCTATGGCTACACCTTC.

The V call is TRBV7-9, the J call TRBJ2-1, with TRBD2 identical over 12 bases. The CDR3 runs 17 residues. With 1 base clipped from V and 5 bases from J, the junction kept 6 bases outside the gene matches. The germline gives CDR1 SEHNR, CDR2 FQNEAQ (reference sequence). CDR3 coding DNA: TGTGCCAGCAGCTTAGGGACTAGCGGGAAGTATGACAATGAGCAGTTCTTC. Translated, it gives CASSLGTSGKYDNEQFF.

The chain is built from TRBV19 and TRBJ2-7; a weak D match, TRBD1 (5 bases). The CDR3 sequence is 14 residues long. Trimming stripped 6 bases from V and 4 bases from J, with 16 bases between. Germline loops: CDR1 LNHDA, CDR2 SQIVND (reference sequence). The CDR3 spells CASRRTPTDYEQYF. DNA of the CDR3: TGTGCCAGTAGGAGGACACCCACAGATTACGAGCAGTACTTC.

This clone was seen just once. The chain joins TRBV18 to TRBJ1-1; 10 nucleotides agree with TRBD1. Trimming removed 3 bases from V and 3 bases from J; junction bases left unmatched: 10. The germline V gene has CDR1 KGHSH and CDR2 LQKENI. The CDR3 is 17 residues long. The DNA for the CDR3 is TGTGCCAGCTCACCCTTTGTCGGGACAGGGGCGGACACTGAAGCTTTCTTT. Amino acid sequence: CASSPFVGTGADTEAFF.

A word on this clone: Additional DNA sequences in this sample encode the identical CDR3. The chain couples TRBV4-1 to TRBJ2-1; D call uncertain. In germline, CDR1 is MGHRA, CDR2 YSYEKL. Trimming pared 1 base from V and 9 bases from J, leaving 7 bases between. The CDR3 runs to 12 residues. The CDR3 DNA is TGCGCCAGCAGCCAAGGGGGTATTGAGCAGTTCTTC. Encoded protein: CASSQGGIEQFF.

The J gene is TRBJ2-1, the V gene TRBV2; D is undetermined. Germline values: CDR1 SNHLY, CDR2 FYNNEI. The CDR3 loop spans 14 amino acids. V lost 8 bases and J 6 bases, leaving 17 bases between the germline ends. CDR3 DNA: TGTGCCAGCGCCACCCGAACGAGTTCCAATGAGCAGTTCTTC. Its translation is CASATRTSSNEQFF.